Here is one T cell receptor beta chain with its context. Antigen: not known. Sequenced by immunoSEQ multiplex PCR; TCRdb stores in-frame clones only, minus some. This table has around 250,000 clones, about 90% appearing once. These data are taken from a study of cytomegalovirus exposure and HLA in healthy donors. The wider study: A subsequent analysis reported that the 120 or so validation repertoires were produced on the same platform that had also been used for the roughly 670 first-cohort repertoires. Study results and caveats: Subsequent analysis showed first-cohort TCR clusters tending to co-occur in 120 validation repertoires. Many donors carried some public TCRs, although rarity characterized most TCR sequences. Cytomegalovirus association was listed for 164 TCR beta chains.

The CDR3 consists of 12 residues. The V segment lost 8 bases and the J segment 2 bases; nucleotides outside the gene matches: 2. The germline CDR1 and CDR2 sequences are SNHLY and FYNNEI. Sequenced input: PBMCs. The chain joins TRBV2 to TRBJ2-7; the match to TRBD2 covers 8 bases. The sequence came from a woman under 30 in good health and CMV-seronegative. For the CDR3, the DNA is TGTGCCAGCCGGGAGGGAGCCTACGAGCAGTACTTC. Protein: CASREGAYEQYF.